This T cell receptor (beta chain) was identified during a study of CD8 T cells in Susac syndrome. RNA was extracted with the RNeasy kit, and a quantity of about 0.45 to 1 ug was reverse transcribed using random hexamers. TCRdb recomputed calls from the immunoSEQ multiplex PCR reads with MiXCR, one row per CDR3 protein. The sample lists roughly 200,000 distinct CDR3 sequences, approximately 94% occurring once. The ends lost 6 bases at V and 0 bases at J; junction bases unmatched: 11. Germline CDR1 is SGDLS and CDR2 is YYNGEE. The length of the CDR3 is 16 residues. The sample taken for sequencing was CD4+ T cells from PBMCs. The genes are TRBV9 and TRBJ2-5; 7 nucleotides match TRBD2. The receptor's source is a human donor in good health. The CDR3 nucleotides are TGTGCCAGCACCAAACTGGGGGGGACTCACCAAGAGACCCAGTACTTC. Its translation is CASTKLGGTHQETQYF.